This T cell receptor (beta chain) was identified in a study of CD8 T cells in ankylosing spondylitis. General study results and limits: Some motif variants had been reported before (in reactive arthritis synovial fluid and blood). Made up of fewer than 10 highly homologous variants, a TCR beta motif appeared characteristic of ankylosing spondylitis blood. The clones that were linked to disease were reported to be significantly enriched in matched synovial fluid samples from ankylosing spondylitis patients.

Making use of molecular barcodes, quantitative 5'-RACE generated TCR beta libraries. Each CDR3 protein gets one entry after TCRdb re-called the 5' RACE reads with MiXCR. Of some 270,000 distinct CDR3 sequences in the sample, roughly 32% were seen once. This clonotype was detected a few times. Its target is not known. The receptor's source is a male donor with ankylosing spondylitis or in good health (not recorded which). The specimen was blood, either unsorted or a sorted T cell fraction (not recorded which).

This chain's CDR3 is CASRPGGTSDTQYF. CDR3 sequence (DNA): TGCGCCAGCAGGCCCGGGGGAACGTCCGATACGCAGTATTTT. V is TRBV5-1 and J is TRBJ2-3, with a weak D call TRBD2 (6 bases). Germline assignment: CDR1 SGHRS and CDR2 YFSETQ. This CDR3 is 14 amino acids long. Trimming pared 5 bases from V and 6 bases from J, leaving 16 bases between.